These 10 T cell receptor beta chains were sequenced from one sample in a study of blood T cell repertoires in COVID-19. Assay used: immunoSEQ multiplex PCR; TCRdb lists only in-frame clones, some missing. Of almost 350,000 clones listed, around 90% are singletons. Sequencing input: peripheral blood. These receptors all come from an older woman with COVID-19, enrolled during active disease.

The chain uses TRBV6-5 and TRBJ1-4; possibly TRBD1 for D (6 bases). The CDR3 is made up of 14 amino acids. Trimming shortened V by 5 bases and J by 7 bases, and 14 bases separated the two germline ends. From germline, CDR1 is MNHEY and CDR2 SVGAGI. This chain's CDR3 is CASSIQGFPEKLFF. CDR3 DNA: TGTGCCAGCAGTATTCAGGGGTTCCCTGAAAAACTGTTTTTT.

V usage is TRBV29-1 and J usage is TRBJ1-1; D call uncertain. The CDR3 loop spans 11 amino acids. Germline V gives CDR1 SQVTM, CDR2 ANQGSEA. Deletions cut 5 bases from V and 3 bases from J, with 7 bases between. DNA of the CDR3: TGCAGCGTTTTGTCCTACACTGAAGCTTTCTTT. The encoded protein is CSVLSYTEAFF.

On this clone: The sample carries other DNA sequences with the same CDR3. This chain joins TRBV2 and TRBJ1-1; TRBD1 is a possible D gene (5 bases). Trimming took off 4 bases at V and 2 bases at J, with 8 bases between the two ends. Germline V gives CDR1 SNHLY, CDR2 FYNNEI. The CDR3 is made up of 13 amino acids. CDR3 loop: CASSAQGNTEAFF. The CDR3 coding sequence is TGTGCCAGCAGTGCCCAGGGCAACACTGAAGCTTTCTTT.

The rearrangement uses TRBV6-1 and TRBJ1-1, with 12 bases fitting TRBD1. The CDR3 is 15 amino acids. V lost 3 bases, J lost 5 bases, and 4 bases stayed unmatched. CDR1 and CDR2 (germline): MNHNS, SASEGT. CDR3 region: CASSEGQGADTEAFF. The CDR3 bases are TGTGCCAGCAGTGAGGGACAGGGGGCGGATACTGAAGCTTTCTTT.

The V call is TRBV12-3 or TRBV12-4, the J call TRBJ2-7; no definite D call. Trimming took 8 bases from V and 4 from J, leaving 12 bases between them. This CDR3 comprises 12 residues. CDR3 protein: CASCDLEYEQYF. The CDR3 region has the DNA TGTGCCAGCTGTGATTTGGAGTACGAGCAGTACTTC.

J is TRBJ2-1 and V is TRBV18, with a possible D match to TRBD2 (6 bases). The germline gives CDR1 KGHSH, CDR2 LQKENI. The CDR3 loop spans 15 amino acids. Trimming removed 6 bases at V and 0 bases at J, with 12 bases between. The DNA of the CDR3 is TGTGCCAGCTCGCGACTAGAAAGCTCCTACAATGAGCAGTTCTTC. Amino acids: CASSRLESSYNEQFF.

The chain recombines TRBV18 with TRBJ2-3, with TRBD2 matching 12 bases. CDR3 size: 17 residues. Germline CDR1 KGHSH, CDR2 LQKENI. The V gene end was trimmed by 2 bases and the J gene end by 2 bases; junction bases not matched to a gene: 5. CDR3 in amino acids: CASSPDGLAGFTDTQYF. The CDR3 DNA sequence: TGTGCCAGCTCACCAGATGGACTAGCGGGGTTCACAGATACGCAGTATTTT.

This chain connects TRBV18 to TRBJ1-2, with a tentative D call TRBD1 (6 bases). V was pared by 3 bases and J by 7 bases, with 18 bases between. From germline, CDR1 is KGHSH and CDR2 LQKENI. This CDR3 has 15 amino acids. CDR3 amino acids: CASSPWDIALGGYTF. As DNA, the CDR3 is TGTGCCAGCTCACCCTGGGACATCGCGCTAGGTGGCTACACCTTC. Full variable domain (remainder filled in from reference TRBV18 and TRBJ1-2): NAGVMQNPRHLVRRRGQEARLRCSPMKGHSHVYWYRQLPEEGLKFMVYLQKENIIDESGMPKERFSAEFPKEGPSILRIQQVVRGDSAAYFCASSPWDIALGGYTFGSGTRLTVV.

This chain connects TRBV12-3 or TRBV12-4 to TRBJ1-4; no firm D call. The CDR3 has 13 amino acids. Trimming stripped 4 bases from V and 8 bases from J, with 11 bases between. Here the CDR3 DNA reads TGTGCCAGCAGTTCGGCCCTCAGGGAAAAACTGTTTTTT. Protein product: CASSSALREKLFF.

V is TRBV5-4 and J is TRBJ1-4; 7 nucleotides match TRBD1. This CDR3 has 14 residues. Unmatched junction bases numbered 6, after V lost 4 bases and J lost 6 bases. Germline loops: CDR1 SGHNT, CDR2 YYREEE (reference sequence). CDR3 amino acids: CASSQSTGYEKLFF. The CDR3, as DNA: TGTGCCAGCAGCCAATCGACAGGGTATGAAAAACTGTTTTTT. Supplemented by reference TRBV5-4 and TRBJ1-4, the full variable domain reads ETGVTQSPTHLIKTRGQQVTLRCSSQSGHNTVSWYQQALGQGPQFIFQYYREEENGRGNFPPRFSGLQFPNYSSELNVNALELDDSALYLCASSQSTGYEKLFFGSGTQLSVL.